The TCR beta chain described here comes from a study of cytomegalovirus exposure and HLA in healthy donors. The repertoire was sequenced with immunoSEQ multiplex PCR; TCRdb's copy has only in-frame clones and lacks some. The table has roughly 56,000 clones, roughly 92% seen once. While the first cohort had 650 to 850 subjects, the donors belonged to the separate validation cohort of about 120 subjects. V shed 1 base and J shed 0 bases, with 13 bases lying between them. The V gene's germline CDR1 is SGHNT and CDR2 YENEEA. The CDR3 covers 17 residues. Sequencing was carried out using PBMCs. This TCR came from a man between 18 and 29 years old in good health and CMV-seronegative. V and J are TRBV11-3 and TRBJ1-3; TRBD1 is a possible D gene (6 bases). CDR3 bases: TGTGCCAGCAGCTTAGGTGGGGGCTTTTCCTCTGGAAACACCATATATTTT. This gives the protein CASSLGGGFSSGNTIYF.